Sequencing of this T cell receptor (beta chain) was carried out in a study of OX40 agonist ivuxolimab in advanced cancers. Background on the study: Of mixed ages from about 23 to 85 and averaging around 60 years, the group was around 78% male. Broader study findings: Researchers report that CD8+ T cells had, on average, more expanded clones than CD4+.

Germline V gene lookup returns CDR1 MNHEY and CDR2 SVGAGI. The CDR3 spans 13 residues. Trimming removed 7 bases at V and 1 base at J, with 10 bases between. Points on this clone: Its target is not known.

TCRdb's copy holds only in-frame clones and misses some; the assay was immunoSEQ multiplex PCR. The table includes approximately 68,000 clones, about 91% detected once. V is TRBV6-5 and J is TRBJ1-1; D might be TRBD1 (5 bases). The starting material was CD4+ or CD8+ T cells sorted from blood, obtained in a trial of the OX40 agonist ivuxolimab. This TCR was recovered from an adult with an advanced solid tumor such as melanoma, head and neck, liver or kidney cancer. CDR3 loop: CASTNGANTEAFF. The CDR3 nucleotides are TGTGCCAGCACCAACGGGGCGAACACTGAAGCTTTCTTT.